This T cell receptor (beta chain) emerged from a study of cytotoxic CD8 clonotypes in ibrutinib-treated CLL. The CDR3 spans 17 residues. Germline values: CDR1 SGHTA, CDR2 FQGTGA. With 2 bases clipped from V and 7 bases from J, the junction kept 13 bases outside the gene matches. Note on this clone: What it recognizes is unknown.

Findings and caveats of the study: Baseline clonality was higher than in age-matched healthy donors and moved in step with circulating CD8+ T-cell counts. Contraction or stability on treatment was seen for public clonotypes, which were uncommon.

Using immunoSEQ multiplex PCR, the repertoire was profiled, and TCRdb retains in-frame clones only, with some absent. The sample shows more than 200,000 clones, 70% of them seen only once. The sequence came from a human donor with chronic lymphocytic leukemia. The chain employs TRBV7-3 and TRBJ2-2; 7 bases are shared with TRBD2. Sequences were derived from PBMCs, sampled after 24 months of ibrutinib treatment. DNA for the CDR3: TGTGCCAGCAGCTTAGGAAACGGCGGGAGTAGGGTCGGGGAGCTGTTTTTT. This codes for CASSLGNGGSRVGELFF.